These 23 T cell receptor beta chains share one sample of origin, sequenced in a study of T cells in narcolepsy. Sequencing was performed with immunoSEQ multiplex PCR; in TCRdb, only in-frame clones are kept and a portion is missing. This sample has roughly 15,000 clones; over 75% occur once, and the top ten carry roughly 34%. Material: memory (CD45RA-) CD4+ T cells from blood. These TCRs come from a human donor in good health.

V and J are TRBV5-5 and TRBJ2-1; D might be TRBD1 (5 bases). V was pared by 2 bases and J by 8 bases, with 17 bases between. The CDR3 extends over 15 amino acids. In germline, CDR1 is SGHKS, CDR2 YYEKEE (reference sequence). The CDR3 here is CASSFAPSRVDEQFF. The DNA for the CDR3 is TGTGCCAGCAGCTTTGCCCCCAGCAGGGTCGATGAGCAGTTCTTC.

The rearrangement uses TRBV6-1 and TRBJ2-3, with 8 bases aligning to TRBD1. Germline assignment: CDR1 MNHNS and CDR2 SASEGT. Trimming took 10 bases from V and 3 from J; bases not matched to a gene: 9. The CDR3 has 14 residues. DNA for the CDR3: TGTGCCACCGCGGGACAGGTGGGAACAGATACGCAGTATTTT. This codes for CATAGQVGTDTQYF.

The V and J genes are TRBV7-2 and TRBJ2-2; 13 bases are a match to TRBD2. The germline gives CDR1 SGHTA, CDR2 FQGNSA. The junction had 10 bases not matched to a gene; V was cut back by 3 bases and J by 6 bases. There are 18 residues in the CDR3. CDR3 in DNA: TGTGCCAGCAGCTTGGCTACTAGCGGGAGGGCCCTGGCCGGGGAGCTGTTTTTT. It specifies CASSLATSGRALAGELFF.

The V and J genes are TRBV11-2 and TRBJ2-3; no firm D call. V was pared by 2 bases and J by 0 bases, with 9 bases between. The CDR3 totals 15 residues. The germline V gene encodes CDR1 SGHAT and CDR2 FQNNGV. The CDR3 loop is CASSLITGSTDTQYF. The CDR3 DNA follows: TGTGCCAGCAGCTTAATTACCGGGAGCACAGATACGCAGTATTTT.

This chain links TRBV6-1 with TRBJ1-1, with unresolved D. CDR3 length: 11 residues. V gave up 8 bases and J gave up 3 bases, with 7 bases separating them. CDR1 MNHNS and CDR2 SASEGT come from the germline V gene. As DNA, the CDR3 is TGTGCCAGCGGTAGGCACACTGAAGCTTTCTTT. Residues: CASGRHTEAFF.

This clone has just a few counts. The chain recombines TRBV19 with TRBJ1-1; D is unresolved. Germline V gives CDR1 LNHDA, CDR2 SQIVND (reference sequence). The CDR3 totals 14 residues. V lost 6 bases and J 1 base, leaving 12 bases between the germline ends. CDR3 coding DNA: TGTGCCAGTAGGGGCGTAACGCGGAACACTGAAGCTTTCTTT. Its protein product is CASRGVTRNTEAFF.

Only a few counts were recorded for this clone. The rearrangement links TRBV2 to TRBJ2-5, with 8 bases aligning to TRBD2. Germline V gene lookup returns CDR1 SNHLY and CDR2 FYNNEI. The length of the CDR3 is 14 residues. Germline trimming cut 8 bases from V and 1 base from J; bases unmatched to any gene: 6. CDR3 nucleotides: TGTGCCAGCGGAATACTAGCGGTCCAAGAGACCCAGTACTTC. Amino acids: CASGILAVQETQYF.

V gene TRBV14 combines with J gene TRBJ2-1; D possibly corresponds to TRBD2 (7 bases). CDR3 length: 18 residues. Germline V CDR1 and CDR2: SGHDN, FVKESK. Trimming removed 0 bases at V and 6 bases at J, with 21 bases between. The CDR3, as DNA: TGTGCCAGCAGCCAAGAATGGAAGGGGGGGAAACTACTCAATGAGCAGTTCTTC. This gives the protein CASSQEWKGGKLLNEQFF.

The gene calls are TRBV11-2 and TRBJ2-7; no definite D call. The CDR3 has 15 amino acids. CDR1 and CDR2 (germline): SGHAT, FQNNGV. V was pared by 2 bases and J by 1 base, with 12 bases between. CDR3 sequence: CASSLRPKSSYEQYF. The CDR3 DNA is TGTGCCAGCAGCTTAAGACCTAAGAGTTCCTACGAGCAGTACTTC.

In this sample, this clone turned up a few times. The chain recombines TRBV14 with TRBJ1-2; D not certain. From germline, CDR1 is SGHDN and CDR2 FVKESK. The CDR3 has 14 amino acids. V was trimmed by 1 base and J by 8 bases, leaving 14 bases between them. The CDR3 DNA sequence: TGTGCCAGCAGCCAAGTTCCCGGGCTAGAGGGCTACACCTTC. This encodes CASSQVPGLEGYTF.

The CDR3 coding sequence is TGTGCCAGCAGCTTAGATGGGCGTATGAACACTGAAGCTTTCTTT. This encodes CASSLDGRMNTEAFF. The chain recombines TRBV7-8 with TRBJ1-1; D remains unclear. V was trimmed by 1 base and J by 0 bases, leaving 9 bases between them. This CDR3 is built from 15 residues. Germline lookup yields CDR1 SGHVS and CDR2 FQNEAQ.

The chain is built from TRBV4-1 and TRBJ1-5; D is unclear. CDR1 is MGHRA, CDR2 YSYEKL, per germline. This CDR3 spans 18 amino acids. The V end lost 4 bases, the J end lost 3 bases, and 22 bases lay between the germline ends. Written as DNA, the CDR3 is TGCGCCAGCAGCCCGGGTCCCGGGAGCCAGAGTGACAATCAGCCCCAGCATTTT. This codes for CASSPGPGSQSDNQPQHF.

This chain joins TRBV6-1 and TRBJ1-5; no clear D. The V end lost 4 bases, the J end lost 7 bases, and 14 bases lay between the germline ends. Germline V gene sequence: CDR1 MNHNS, CDR2 SASEGT. The CDR3 runs 14 residues. DNA of the CDR3: TGTGCCAGCAGTGGGGAGAAGAGAGACCAGCCCCAGCATTTT. Its protein product is CASSGEKRDQPQHF.

Remarks on this clone: The sample holds other DNA sequences that translate to the same CDR3. This chain uses TRBV12-5 with TRBJ2-5; the D gene is possibly TRBD2 (7 bases). Trimming removed 0 bases at V and 8 bases at J, with 19 bases between. Germline CDR1 and CDR2: LGHNT and FRNRAP. This CDR3 has 16 amino acids. This chain's CDR3 is CASGLVLGGPSSTQYF. In DNA form, the CDR3 reads TGTGCTAGTGGTTTGGTACTGGGGGGGCCGTCGAGTACCCAGTACTTC. The full variable domain, its missing parts supplied by reference TRBV12-5 and TRBJ2-5, is DARVTQTPRHKVTEMGQEVTMRCQPILGHNTVFWYRQTMMQGLELLAYFRNRAPLDDSGMPKDRFSAEMPDATLATLKIQPSEPRDSAVYFCASGLVLGGPSSTQYFGPGTRLLVL.

The chain uses TRBV6-6 and TRBJ2-1, with D perhaps matching TRBD2 (5 bases). The CDR3 consists of 14 residues. The germline V gene encodes CDR1 MNHNY and CDR2 SVGAGI (reference sequence). V shed 0 bases and J shed 9 bases, with 12 bases lying between them. Written as DNA, the CDR3 is TGTGCCAGCAGTTACTCGGGCCCAAGCGGTGAGCAGTTCTTC. Its protein is CASSYSGPSGEQFF.

V is TRBV7-9 and J is TRBJ2-3, with D perhaps matching TRBD2 (5 bases). Germline CDR1 reads SEHNR; CDR2 reads FQNEAQ (reference sequence). The V end was cut by 9 bases, the J end by 6 bases, with 19 bases between. CDR3 size: 14 residues. The CDR3 loop reads CASYRAGEQDTQYF. CDR3 nucleotides: TGTGCCAGTTACCGTGCCGGGGAACAGGATACGCAGTATTTT.

This rearrangement joins TRBV19 to TRBJ2-5; 9 nucleotides match TRBD1. Matching the DNA end better, TRBJ2-7 makes the J call doubtful. The CDR3 runs to 15 residues. Germline assignment: CDR1 LNHDA and CDR2 SQIVND (reference sequence). The CDR3 bases are TGTGCCAGTAGGGGAACCGGGACAGGGAGTCACGAGCAGTACTTC. Translating it yields CASRGTGTGSHEQYF.

The chain employs TRBV7-2 and TRBJ2-5, with 12 bases that match TRBD2. The CDR3 totals 15 residues. CDR1 and CDR2 from the germline V gene are SGHTA and FQGNSA. Unmatched junction bases numbered 5, after V lost 5 bases and J lost 4 bases. The CDR3 nucleotides read TGTGCCAGCAGCCGGACTAGCGGGGACCGAGAGACCCAGTACTTC. Protein sequence: CASSRTSGDRETQYF. Full variable domain (rest looked up from reference TRBV7-2 and TRBJ2-5): GAGVSQSPSNKVTEKGKDVELRCDPISGHTALYWYRQSLGQGLEFLIYFQGNSAPDKSGLPSDRFSAERTGGSVSTLTIQRTQQEDSAVYLCASSRTSGDRETQYFGPGTRLLVL.

This clone has more than one count but fewer than ten. The V gene is TRBV6-1, the J gene TRBJ1-2; D unresolved. The CDR3 length is 13 residues. Looked up from germline, CDR1 is MNHNS and CDR2 is SASEGT. Trimming shortened V by 2 bases and J by 0 bases, and 4 bases separated the two germline ends. The CDR3 loop is CASSERANYGYTF. As DNA, the CDR3 is TGTGCCAGCAGTGAAAGAGCTAACTATGGCTACACCTTC.

The table lists this clone with a count of one. This chain connects TRBV5-6 to TRBJ2-2; D is possibly TRBD1 (6 bases). This CDR3 is 17 amino acids long. The V end lost 3 bases, the J end lost 4 bases, and 19 bases lay between the germline ends. CDR1 is SGHDT, CDR2 YYEEEE, per germline. The CDR3 sequence is CASSWGQLRRITGELFF. CDR3 in DNA: TGTGCCAGCAGCTGGGGGCAGCTCCGCCGAATCACCGGGGAGCTGTTTTTT.

This clone was counted a few times. V and J are TRBV19 and TRBJ1-1; tentatively, D is TRBD1 (5 bases). V lost 7 bases to trimming and J lost 4 bases, with 13 bases between them. Germline V lookup: CDR1 LNHDA, CDR2 SQIVND (reference sequence). This CDR3 comprises 13 residues. CDR3 nucleotides: TGTGCCAGTATTGCAGGGCGGTTCACTGAAGCTTTCTTT. Amino acid sequence: CASIAGRFTEAFF.

This rearrangement joins TRBV19 to TRBJ2-5; no reliable D call. CDR1 and CDR2 (germline): LNHDA, SQIVND (reference sequence). The CDR3 is 13 residues long. Trimming cost V 2 bases and J 5 bases, with 9 bases left between them. The CDR3 DNA is TGTGCCAGTAGTATAAACCGACGGGAGACCCAGTACTTC. Amino acid sequence: CASSINRRETQYF.

V gene TRBV25-1 combines with J gene TRBJ1-3, with a weak D call TRBD1 (6 bases). V was trimmed by 8 bases and J by 3 bases, leaving 11 bases between them. Germline CDR1 and CDR2: MGHDK and SYGVNS. The CDR3 runs to 13 residues. The CDR3 DNA sequence: TGTGCCAGCCGAGGGGGGCATGGAAACACCATATATTTT. Translated: CASRGGHGNTIYF. Complete variable domain (other parts from reference TRBV25-1 and TRBJ1-3): EADIYQTPRYLVIGTGKKITLECSQTMGHDKMYWYQQDPGMELHLIHYSYGVNSTEKGDLSSESTVSRIRTEHFPLTLESARPSHTSQYLCASRGGHGNTIYFGEGSWLTVV.